Presented here are 7 T cell receptor beta chains from one specimen sequenced in a study of blood T cell repertoires in COVID-19. Only in-frame clones appear in the TCRdb table, and some are missing; sequencing was by immunoSEQ multiplex PCR. Altogether a few hundred thousand clones are present, over 75% being singletons, with the ten largest covering more than 0.95%. The sample consisted of PBMCs or T cells enriched from blood (not recorded which). These receptors all come from a man younger than 40 who had recovered from COVID-19.

V usage is TRBV19 and J usage is TRBJ2-3; D is undetermined. The CDR3 is 15 residues long. The V and J ends lost 1 base and 0 bases respectively, with 8 bases between them. Germline V CDR1 and CDR2: LNHDA, SQIVND (reference sequence). The CDR3 spells CASSIGARSTDTQYF. DNA of the CDR3: TGTGCCAGTAGTATAGGAGCTAGGAGCACAGATACGCAGTATTTT.

V and J are TRBV10-1 and TRBJ2-7; tentative D call: TRBD2 (7 bases). This CDR3 comprises 15 residues. Trimming shortened V by 0 bases and J by 4 bases, and 13 bases separated the two germline ends. Germline CDR1 WNHNN, CDR2 SYGVQD (reference sequence). Here the CDR3 reads CASSESPGEGYEQYF. CDR3 nucleotides: TGCGCCAGCAGTGAGTCGCCAGGGGAGGGTTACGAGCAGTACTTC.

The chain is built from TRBV27 and TRBJ1-6, with 11 bases aligning to TRBD1. CDR1 MNHEY and CDR2 SMNVEV come from the germline V gene (reference sequence). This CDR3 comprises 16 residues. Trimming cost V 5 bases and J 3 bases; bases outside gene matches: 3. In nucleotides, the CDR3 is TGTGCCAGCAGTAGGGACAGGGGGTTCTATAATTCACCCCTCCACTTT. Its translation: CASSRDRGFYNSPLHF.

About this clone itself: Other DNA sequences in the same sample also yield this CDR3. This chain uses TRBV5-1 with TRBJ1-2; 7 bases agree with TRBD1. CDR1 is SGHRS and CDR2 is YFSETQ in the germline V gene. J gave up 3 bases and V 3 bases, and 2 bases lay outside the gene matches. The CDR3 has 13 amino acids. CDR3 region: CASSSTGDYGYTF. The CDR3 nucleotides read TGCGCCAGCAGCTCTACAGGGGACTATGGCTACACCTTC. Drawing the rest from reference TRBV5-1 and TRBJ1-2, the complete variable domain is KAGVTQTPRYLIKTRGQQVTLSCSPISGHRSVSWYQQTPGQGLQFLFEYFSETQRNKGNFPGRFSGRQFSNSRSEMNVSTLELGDSALYLCASSSTGDYGYTFGSGTRLTVV.

The rearrangement joins TRBV7-2 to TRBJ1-4; 7 bases are shared with TRBD1. This CDR3 has 16 amino acids. The V gene end was trimmed by 6 bases and the J gene end by 5 bases; junction bases not matched to a gene: 12. Germline values: CDR1 SGHTA, CDR2 FQGNSA. The CDR3 DNA follows: TGTGCCAGCAGACCCCAGTCGACAGGGCGAAATGAAAAACTGTTTTTT. The encoded protein is CASRPQSTGRNEKLFF. Combining the CDR3 with reference TRBV7-2 and TRBJ1-4 gives the whole variable domain GAGVSQSPSNKVTEKGKDVELRCDPISGHTALYWYRQSLGQGLEFLIYFQGNSAPDKSGLPSDRFSAERTGGSVSTLTIQRTQQEDSAVYLCASRPQSTGRNEKLFFGSGTQLSVL.

This clone has a count of ten or more. The chain recombines TRBV5-8 with TRBJ2-7; perhaps TRBD1 as D (7 bases). Germline V gene sequence: CDR1 SGHTS, CDR2 YDEGEE. V was shortened by 6 bases and J by 7 bases, with 20 bases between the two germline ends. This CDR3 has 14 amino acids. As DNA, the CDR3 is TGTGCCAGCACCAGGGGGGAAGGGACAGAGGAGCAGTACTTC. Translating it yields CASTRGEGTEEQYF.

The V call is TRBV13, the J call TRBJ2-1; D might be TRBD2 (6 bases). The germline V gene encodes CDR1 PRHDT and CDR2 FYEKMQ (reference sequence). V lost 2 bases and J 0 bases, leaving 8 bases between the germline ends. The CDR3 extends over 15 amino acids. The DNA for the CDR3 is TGTGCCAGCAGCTTAAAGCGGGTCTCCTACAATGAGCAGTTCTTC. It is translated as CASSLKRVSYNEQFF.